This T cell receptor (beta chain) was observed in a study of blood T cells in healthy people across ages. The CDR3 runs to 11 residues. Germline V gene lookup returns CDR1 KGHDR and CDR2 SFDVKD. Between the trimmed V and J ends, which lost 5 bases and 6 bases, there was a span of 3 bases. The use of a sample-barcoded 5' primer and a J-beta primer mix characterized a second PCR of 7 to 11 cycles. A minimum of 3 million CDR3-containing paired-end reads was obtained for each sample. One entry per CDR3 protein, called by TCRdb with MiXCR from the 5' RACE reads. The table shows about 840,000 distinct CDR3 sequences, with 25% to 35% occurring only once. The same data also went into a second study, on T cells of mothers and their children. That source reports: Each mother gave over 8.5 million TCR beta CDR3 reads; each child, about 2.8 million. Mother-child pairs who were related displayed a slightly higher overlap than unrelated pairs, a difference that was non-significant.

Specimen: blood. The genes are TRBV24-1 and TRBJ2-2; D is uncertain. The TCR was taken from a woman aged 35 to 49 in good health. The CDR3 is CATSGAGELFF. DNA of the CDR3: TGTGCCACCAGTGGTGCCGGGGAGCTGTTTTTT.